The 12 T cell receptor beta chains listed next were all sequenced from one sample in a study of cytomegalovirus exposure and HLA in healthy donors. PCR used 60 Vbeta primers and 13 Jbeta primers. Assay: immunoSEQ multiplex PCR; the TCRdb copy retains only in-frame clones and omits some. The repertoire consists of some 180,000 clones, with 73% occurring once and the leading ten covering 1.5% to 2%. The sequencing sample was made of PBMCs. The source is a woman under 40 in good health and CMV-seronegative.

The gene calls are TRBV5-1 and TRBJ2-2, with 7 bases fitting TRBD2. The CDR3 consists of 16 residues. The germline gives CDR1 SGHRS, CDR2 YFSETQ. V dropped 0 bases and J dropped 5; count of bases not matched to a gene: 7. The CDR3 DNA reads as TGCGCCAGCAGCTTGGTCCTAGCGGTGGGGACCGGGGAGCTGTTTTTT. This gives the protein CASSLVLAVGTGELFF.

The chain couples TRBV27 to TRBJ2-5; D may be TRBD2 (6 bases). This CDR3 contains 18 residues. Per germline, CDR1 MNHEY and CDR2 SMNVEV (reference sequence). Trimming stripped 2 bases from V and 5 bases from J, with 24 bases between. CDR3 nucleotides: TGTGCCAGCAGTTTAGACCGGGACTGGCAGGACGGCCAGGAGACCCAGTACTTC. This gives the protein CASSLDRDWQDGQETQYF.

This clone came up a few times. This chain links TRBV5-1 with TRBJ2-7; TRBD1 aligns across 9 bases. The CDR3 covers 15 residues. Germline V gene data show CDR1 as SGHRS and CDR2 as YFSETQ. V shed 4 bases and J 2 bases; nucleotides not matched to a gene: 7. The CDR3 here is CASSLGTGNAYEQYF. The CDR3 DNA reads as TGCGCCAGCAGCCTAGGGACAGGGAATGCCTACGAGCAGTACTTC. The full variable domain, rest sourced from reference TRBV5-1 and TRBJ2-7, is KAGVTQTPRYLIKTRGQQVTLSCSPISGHRSVSWYQQTPGQGLQFLFEYFSETQRNKGNFPGRFSGRQFSNSRSEMNVSTLELGDSALYLCASSLGTGNAYEQYFGPGTRLTVT.

This clone appeared a few times. The chain uses TRBV5-4 and TRBJ2-3; TRBD2 is a possible D gene (7 bases). CDR1 is SGHNT and CDR2 is YYREEE in the germline V gene (reference sequence). V was pared by 1 base and J by 2 bases, with 8 bases between. The CDR3 spans 14 residues. The CDR3 here is CASSLRGATDTQYF. CDR3 in DNA: TGTGCCAGCAGCTTGCGGGGGGCCACAGATACGCAGTATTTT.

The CDR3 here is CASSTGTTASTDTQYF. As DNA, the CDR3 is TGTGCCAGCAGTACGGGGACTACAGCAAGCACAGATACGCAGTATTTT. The gene calls are TRBV27 and TRBJ2-3; 7 nucleotides align to TRBD2. V lost 5 bases and J lost 0; bases outside the gene matches: 8. Germline values: CDR1 MNHEY, CDR2 SMNVEV (reference sequence). CDR3 length: 16 residues.

This chain joins TRBV15 and TRBJ2-4, with TRBD2 identical over 7 bases. Germline loops: CDR1 LNHNV, CDR2 YYDKDF (reference sequence). The CDR3 runs 13 residues. V lost 1 base to trimming and J lost 11 bases; unmatched junction nucleotides: 5. The CDR3 sequence is CATSRVPSGFQYF. DNA for the CDR3: TGTGCCACCAGCAGAGTTCCTAGCGGCTTTCAGTACTTC.

The chain has TRBV25-1 and TRBJ2-3, with D tentatively TRBD2 (6 bases). There are 15 residues in the CDR3. The germline gives CDR1 MGHDK, CDR2 SYGVNS. Trimming left V 1 base short and J 4 bases short, with 12 bases between. The CDR3 region is CASSEFWGESDTQYF. In nucleotides, the CDR3 is TGTGCCAGCAGTGAATTCTGGGGGGAATCAGATACGCAGTATTTT.

This sequence joins TRBV27 and TRBJ2-5, with 10 positions matching TRBD2. Unmatched junction bases numbered 1, after V lost 6 bases and J lost 0 bases. This CDR3 region has 14 residues. Germline values: CDR1 MNHEY, CDR2 SMNVEV (reference sequence). The CDR3: CASRLAGYQETQYF. CDR3 coding DNA: TGTGCCAGCAGACTAGCGGGGTACCAAGAGACCCAGTACTTC.

This clone was observed a handful of times. The CDR3 here is CASSFLTGSEKLFF. The CDR3 DNA follows: TGCGCCAGCAGCTTTTTGACAGGGAGCGAAAAACTGTTTTTT. V gene TRBV5-1 combines with J gene TRBJ1-4; TRBD1 aligns across 7 bases. J gave up 8 bases and V 2 bases, and 6 bases lay outside the gene matches. The CDR3 runs to 14 residues. CDR1 and CDR2 from the germline V gene are SGHRS and YFSETQ.

The V call is TRBV29-1, the J call TRBJ2-7; 8 positions agree with TRBD1. The CDR3 totals 12 residues. Looked up from germline, CDR1 is SQVTM and CDR2 is ANQGSEA. V shed 6 bases and J 2 bases; nucleotides not matched to a gene: 3. CDR3 nucleotide sequence: TGCAGCGTCATGACAGGGGCCTACGAGCAGTACTTC. Encoded protein: CSVMTGAYEQYF.

The J gene is TRBJ1-1, the V gene TRBV19, with 7 bases fitting TRBD1. In germline, CDR1 is LNHDA, CDR2 SQIVND (reference sequence). The CDR3 consists of 14 residues. V gave up 7 bases and J gave up 7 bases; unmatched junction bases: 12. The CDR3 sequence: CASTPPGQPLEAFF. In nucleotides, the CDR3 is TGTGCCAGTACCCCGCCGGGACAGCCTCTTGAAGCTTTCTTT.

The chain couples TRBV9 to TRBJ2-1; 11 positions match TRBD2. CDR1 SGDLS and CDR2 YYNGEE come from the germline V gene. The CDR3 extends over 16 amino acids. V lost 0 bases and J lost 9; bases outside the gene matches: 8. The CDR3 loop reads CASSVATSGRIGEQFF. The CDR3 nucleotides are TGTGCCAGCAGCGTAGCTACTAGCGGGAGAATTGGTGAGCAGTTCTTC.